Presented here are 21 T cell receptor beta chains from one specimen sequenced in a study of T cell repertoires in cytomegalovirus infection. TCRdb passed the reads through MiXCR, listing each CDR3 protein once. Of 300,000 to 400,000 distinct CDR3 sequences in the sample, about 28% were seen once. Their cognate antigens are unknown. The sequenced sample was cultured PBMCs, obtained from culture after CMV antigen stimulation. The receptors stem from a human donor in good health (CMV status not recorded). Some clones in this sample may be carry-over from other donors' samples.

The CDR3 spells CASSFSGRPQDEQYF. CDR3 nucleotides: TGTGCCAGCAGCTTTAGCGGGAGACCGCAGGACGAGCAGTACTTC. The genes are TRBV7-8 and TRBJ2-7; 9 bases match TRBD2. In germline, CDR1 is SGHVS, CDR2 FQNEAQ. V lost 3 bases and J lost 5; bases outside the gene matches: 8. This CDR3 is built from 15 residues.

The chain carries TRBV4-1 and TRBJ2-3; tentatively, D is TRBD2 (5 bases). Trimming removed 4 bases at V and 0 bases at J, with 14 bases between. This CDR3 region has 16 residues. Per germline, CDR1 MGHRA and CDR2 YSYEKL. The CDR3 DNA sequence: TGCGCCAGCAGCCCCCGGACGGGGAGAAGCACAGATACGCAGTATTTT. Translating gives CASSPRTGRSTDTQYF.

This clonotype turned up a few times. The chain joins TRBV7-2 to TRBJ2-3; D gene ambiguous. CDR1 and CDR2 from the germline V gene are SGHTA and FQGNSA. This CDR3 contains 11 residues. V lost 5 bases to trimming and J lost 6 bases, with 6 bases between them. The CDR3 sequence is CASSKPDTQYF. In DNA, the CDR3 is TGTGCCAGCAGCAAACCCGATACGCAGTATTTT.

This chain joins TRBV19 and TRBJ1-4, with D unresolved. The CDR3 is 15 amino acids. Trimming took 9 bases from V and 4 from J, leaving 18 bases between them. CDR1 and CDR2 (germline): LNHDA, SQIVND (reference sequence). DNA of the CDR3: TGTGCCAGCAGCTCCGTGGGAGGAAATAATGAAAAACTGTTTTTT. Translation gives CASSSVGGNNEKLFF.

This clonotype has ten or more counts. V gene TRBV7-2 combines with J gene TRBJ1-5; 10 bases align to TRBD1. Germline loops: CDR1 SGHTA, CDR2 FQGNSA. V dropped 3 bases and J dropped 2; count of bases not matched to a gene: 4. This CDR3 is 16 amino acids long. The CDR3 reads CASSFSGTGGNQPQHF. Written as DNA, the CDR3 is TGTGCCAGCAGCTTCTCCGGGACAGGGGGCAATCAGCCCCAGCATTTT.

This clonotype occurred a few times. This chain joins TRBV19 and TRBJ1-6; possibly TRBD1 for D (5 bases). Looked up from germline, CDR1 is LNHDA and CDR2 is SQIVND (reference sequence). V was cut by 3 bases and J by 10 bases, with 16 bases left in between. The CDR3 sequence is 15 residues long. The DNA of the CDR3 is TGTGCCAGTAGTATCTCAGGGTCCGCCGGATCACCCCTCCACTTT. It is translated as CASSISGSAGSPLHF.

This clonotype was picked up a small number of times. This chain links TRBV12-3 or TRBV12-4 with TRBJ1-2, with 8 positions matching TRBD1. Germline trimming cut 3 bases from V and 0 bases from J; bases unmatched to any gene: 9. The CDR3 loop spans 17 amino acids. CDR3 coding DNA: TGTGCCAGCAGTTTTCTTCAGGGGGCCTTTACTAACTATGGCTACACCTTC. Protein product: CASSFLQGAFTNYGYTF.

The gene calls are TRBV20-1 and TRBJ2-1; possibly TRBD1 or TRBD2 for D (5 bases each). V lost 0 bases and J lost 9, with 18 bases in between. Germline assignment: CDR1 DFQATT and CDR2 SNEGSKA (reference sequence). The CDR3 has 15 amino acids. CDR3 bases: TGCAGTGCTAGAGATGGGGGTCTAAGGTTGGGTGAGCAGTTCTTC. It codes for CSARDGGLRLGEQFF.

The chain links TRBV6-5 to TRBJ2-1; no clear D gene. This CDR3 is 11 amino acids long. Germline loops: CDR1 MNHEY, CDR2 SVGAGI. The germline V and J ends were trimmed by 0 bases and 10 bases, with 4 bases remaining between them. The CDR3 sequence: CASSYSKEQFF. Written as DNA, the CDR3 is TGTGCCAGCAGTTACTCGAAGGAGCAGTTCTTC.

This clonotype was counted at least ten times. The V and J genes are TRBV5-6 and TRBJ2-1; 8 bases are a match to TRBD1. V lost 0 bases to trimming and J lost 4 bases; unmatched junction nucleotides: 6. Germline V gene data show CDR1 as SGHDT and CDR2 as YYEEEE. The CDR3 sequence is 16 residues long. The CDR3 DNA reads as TGTGCCAGCAGCTTGGACAGGGGGGAACAGTACAATGAGCAGTTCTTC. This translates into CASSLDRGEQYNEQFF.

V is TRBV5-1 and J is TRBJ2-1, with no clear D. Looked up from germline, CDR1 is SGHRS and CDR2 is YFSETQ. The CDR3 covers 14 residues. Between the trimmed V and J ends, which lost 6 bases and 0 bases, there was a span of 10 bases. Written as DNA, the CDR3 is TGCGCCAGCACCGAACAGCCCTCCTACAATGAGCAGTTCTTC. Translating it yields CASTEQPSYNEQFF. Combining the CDR3 with reference TRBV5-1 and TRBJ2-1 gives the whole variable domain KAGVTQTPRYLIKTRGQQVTLSCSPISGHRSVSWYQQTPGQGLQFLFEYFSETQRNKGNFPGRFSGRQFSNSRSEMNVSTLELGDSALYLCASTEQPSYNEQFFGPGTRLTVL.

This clonotype was picked up a small number of times. The chain employs TRBV12-3 or TRBV12-4 and TRBJ2-2, with TRBD1 as a possible D gene (7 bases). The V end lost 7 bases, the J end lost 4 bases, and 16 bases lay between the germline ends. The CDR3 totals 15 residues. The DNA for the CDR3 is TGTGCCAGCATCAGGGGGGCATCTGGCACCGGGGAGCTGTTTTTT. It codes for CASIRGASGTGELFF.

The J gene is TRBJ1-2, the V gene TRBV7-6; possible D gene TRBD1, 6 bases. The germline V gene has CDR1 SGHVS and CDR2 FNYEAQ. The CDR3 runs to 18 residues. Trimming took off 1 base at V and 3 bases at J, with 21 bases between the two ends. Here the CDR3 reads CASSLDSAGASGYYGYTF. The CDR3 DNA is TGTGCCAGCAGCTTAGATTCAGCAGGGGCATCGGGCTACTATGGCTACACCTTC.

This chain joins TRBV7-4 and TRBJ1-1; D is uncertain. The CDR3 spans 13 residues. Germline V gene sequence: CDR1 SGHVT, CDR2 SQSDAQ. Trimming shortened V by 4 bases and J by 0 bases, and 6 bases separated the two germline ends. The CDR3 loop reads CASSYHLNTEAFF. The CDR3 DNA reads as TGTGCCAGCAGCTACCACCTGAACACTGAAGCTTTCTTT.

J is TRBJ2-5 and V is TRBV7-2; TRBD2 aligns across 7 bases. The V gene's germline CDR1 is SGHTA and CDR2 FQGNSA. The CDR3 has 12 residues. Germline trimming cut 7 bases from V and 9 bases from J; bases unmatched to any gene: 8. Here the CDR3 reads CASTPPSGAQYF. DNA of the CDR3: TGTGCCAGCACCCCCCCGAGCGGGGCCCAGTACTTC.

This clonotype occurred a few times. CDR3 in amino acids: CASSLSVGGITFF. The CDR3 nucleotides read TGTGCCAGCAGCTTATCGGTTGGGGGGATAACTTTCTTT. V and J are TRBV11-2 and TRBJ1-1; maybe TRBD1 (5 bases). V was clipped by 2 bases and J by 12 bases, with 16 bases between them. CDR3 size: 13 residues. Germline CDR1 reads SGHAT; CDR2 reads FQNNGV.

The genes are TRBV10-3 and TRBJ2-7, with 7 bases fitting TRBD2. The CDR3 is 13 residues long. Germline V gene sequence: CDR1 ENHRY, CDR2 SYGVKD. The V gene end was trimmed by 7 bases and the J gene end by 7 bases; junction bases not matched to a gene: 10. The CDR3 DNA is TGTGCCATCAAAGGGGTGGCGGGGGAAGAGCAGTACTTC. Protein product: CAIKGVAGEEQYF.

The chain has TRBV6-5 and TRBJ2-1, with unresolved D. V gave up 7 bases and J gave up 9 bases, with 10 bases separating them. Germline lookup yields CDR1 MNHEY and CDR2 SVGAGI. This CDR3 is 11 amino acids long. CDR3 in DNA: TGTGCCAGCACCCGATCCGGTGAGCAGTTCTTC. It is translated as CASTRSGEQFF.

The chain joins TRBV19 to TRBJ2-7, with D perhaps matching TRBD1 or TRBD2 (5 bases each). This CDR3 comprises 13 residues. The ends were cut back, 5 bases at V and 1 base at J, with 9 bases in the middle. Germline V gene lookup returns CDR1 LNHDA and CDR2 SQIVND (reference sequence). The DNA for the CDR3 is TGTGCCAGTAGTCGGGACCTTTCCTACGAGCAGTACTTC. It is translated as CASSRDLSYEQYF.

The rearrangement uses TRBV6-1 and TRBJ2-2; no definite D call. The CDR3 extends over 13 amino acids. Trimming shortened V by 3 bases and J by 4 bases, and 6 bases separated the two germline ends. The germline V gene encodes CDR1 MNHNS and CDR2 SASEGT. The DNA of the CDR3 is TGTGCCAGCAGTGAGAGCCTCACCGGGGAGCTGTTTTTT. The encoded protein is CASSESLTGELFF.

The V gene is TRBV28, the J gene TRBJ1-5, with 12 bases that match TRBD1. The CDR3 has 16 amino acids. Germline CDR1 and CDR2: MDHEN and SYDVKM. The trim removed 5 bases at V and 1 base at J, leaving 3 bases unmatched. The CDR3 coding sequence is TGTGCCAGCAGTCTGGGACAGGGGGCAAGCAATCAGCCCCAGCATTTT. Encoded protein: CASSLGQGASNQPQHF. Complete variable domain (other parts from reference TRBV28 and TRBJ1-5): DVKVTQSSRYLVKRTGEKVFLECVQDMDHENMFWYRQDPGLGLRLIYFSYDVKMKEKGDIPEGYSVSREKKERFSLILESASTNQTSMYLCASSLGQGASNQPQHFGDGTRLSIL.